The 25 T cell receptor beta chains listed next were all sequenced from one sample in a study of tumor and adjacent non-tumor tissue in lung cancer. TCRbeta libraries were built with three rounds of nested PCR, modified from ARM-PCR. TCRdb re-called the multiplex PCR reads through MiXCR, storing one row per CDR3 protein. The sample has 65,000 to 75,000 distinct CDR3 sequences; more than 75% are singletons. This sample's RNA came from whole unsorted tissue. More than 3 cm separated this lung sample from the edge of the tumor. The sequenced sample was distant non-tumor lung tissue. These TCRs come from a man aged 55-75 years with non-small cell lung cancer.

This chain uses TRBV19 with TRBJ2-2, with D unresolved. This CDR3 is built from 11 residues. V dropped 5 bases and J dropped 6 bases, with 4 bases sitting between them. Per germline, CDR1 LNHDA and CDR2 SQIVND (reference sequence). The chain's CDR3 is CASSPPGELFF. The CDR3 DNA reads as TGTGCCAGTAGTCCCCCCGGGGAGCTGTTTTTT.

As regards this clonotype: An end of the junction differs from the germline gene, which may be a read error. The rearrangement joins TRBV29-1 to TRBJ2-5; D is undetermined. The V gene's germline CDR1 is SQVTM and CDR2 ANQGSEA. There are 13 residues in the CDR3. CDR3 sequence: CSVGIAAQDTQYF. CDR3 DNA sequence: TGCAGCGTTGGGATAGCCGCACAAGATACCCAGTACTTC.

This clonotype was detected many times. This chain links TRBV5-4 with TRBJ1-2, with no clear D. CDR1 and CDR2 from the germline V gene are SGHNT and YYREEE (reference sequence). CDR3 length equals 16 residues. V was trimmed by 1 base and J by 0 bases, leaving 13 bases between them. CDR3 loop: CASSLYSVVANYGYTF. CDR3 DNA: TGTGCCAGCAGCTTGTACAGCGTGGTAGCTAACTATGGCTACACCTTC. Combining the CDR3 with reference TRBV5-4 and TRBJ1-2 gives the whole variable domain ETGVTQSPTHLIKTRGQQVTLRCSSQSGHNTVSWYQQALGQGPQFIFQYYREEENGRGNFPPRFSGLQFPNYSSELNVNALELDDSALYLCASSLYSVVANYGYTFGSGTRLTVV.

The V and J genes are TRBV2 and TRBJ1-1; tentative D call: TRBD1 (6 bases). The CDR3 totals 12 residues. Germline assignment: CDR1 SNHLY and CDR2 FYNNEI. V was clipped by 6 bases and J by 2 bases, with 7 bases between them. CDR3 nucleotides: TGTGCCAGCAGACAGGGCAACACTGAAGCTTTCTTT. Its protein product is CASRQGNTEAFF.

This clonotype was detected only a few times. A much larger clone sits a single nucleotide away, making a read error possible. The chain combines TRBV20-1 with TRBJ2-3; no definite D call. The CDR3 is made up of 11 amino acids. The germline CDR1 and CDR2 sequences are DFQATT and SNEGSKA (reference sequence). CDR3 in DNA: TGCTGTGCTAGAGATCACGATACGCAGTATTTT. The encoded protein is CCARDHDTQYF.

As regards this clonotype: The junction departs from the called germline gene at one end, perhaps through a read error. V gene TRBV4-1 combines with J gene TRBJ2-7; either TRBD1 or TRBD2 may fit D (5 bases each). The CDR3 loop spans 15 amino acids. Germline V gives CDR1 MGHRA, CDR2 YSYEKL. The CDR3 DNA follows: TGCGCCTGCAGCCAAGAATTGGGGGAACTCTACGAGCAGTACTTC. As protein: CACSQELGELYEQYF.

The chain links TRBV5-4 to TRBJ2-2; D is uncertain. There are 15 residues in the CDR3. The germline V gene has CDR1 SGHNT and CDR2 YYREEE (reference sequence). With 4 bases removed from V and 4 bases from J, the gap between germline ends came to 14 bases. This CDR3 reads CASSTPGAGTGELFF. The CDR3 region has the DNA TGTGCCAGCAGCACCCCAGGTGCCGGCACCGGGGAGCTGTTTTTT.

This sequence joins TRBV28 and TRBJ1-2; D is undetermined. The CDR3 contains 15 residues. CDR1 MDHEN and CDR2 SYDVKM come from the germline V gene. The V end lost 5 bases, the J end lost 4 bases, and 17 bases lay between the germline ends. CDR3 coding DNA: TGTGCCAGCAGTCATGGGATCGGGATTTTCTATGGCTACACCTTC. Protein product: CASSHGIGIFYGYTF.

The chain employs TRBV4-2 and TRBJ2-7; D might be TRBD1 (6 bases). Germline V CDR1 and CDR2: LGHNA, YNFKEQ. Trimming took 0 bases from V and 0 from J, leaving 9 bases between them. This CDR3 has 15 amino acids. For the CDR3, the DNA is TGTGCCAGCAGCCAAGACGTGACAGGCTCCTACGAGCAGTACGTC. Translation: CASSQDVTGSYEQYV.

As for this clonotype: A much larger clone differs from this one at a single base, so this may be a read error. The gene calls are TRBV20-1 and TRBJ2-7; TRBD1 matches at 10 bases. The germline V gene has CDR1 DFQATT and CDR2 SNEGSKA (reference sequence). The CDR3 totals 14 residues. CDR3 nucleotide sequence: TGCAGTGTTAGATTGGGACAGGGGACCTACGAGCAGTACTTC. Its protein product is CSVRLGQGTYEQYF.

The sample holds a few counts of this clonotype. Germline and junction disagree at one end, which may indicate a read error. The chain couples TRBV5-5 to TRBJ1-5; D is uncertain. The CDR3 covers 16 residues. Germline CDR1 reads SGHKS; CDR2 reads YYEKEE (reference sequence). The CDR3 nucleotides read TGTGCCAGTAGCTTGGTCGGGGAGGACAGCAATCAGCCCCAGCATTTT. Translation gives CASSLVGEDSNQPQHF. The entire variable domain, with the rest obtained from reference TRBV5-5 and TRBJ1-5, is as follows: DAGVTQSPTHLIKTRGQQVTLRCSPISGHKSVSWYQQVLGQGPQFIFQYYEKEERGRGNFPDRFSARQFPNYSSELNVNALLLGDSALYLCASSLVGEDSNQPQHFGDGTRLSIL.

This clonotype was counted a single time. The chain is built from TRBV21-1 and TRBJ2-1; the table's D call, TRBD2, has no DNA check behind it. TRBV21-1 is a pseudogene locus. This CDR3 comprises 14 residues. The DNA for the CDR3 is TGTGCCAGCACGGCGAGGCGAGGCGGGTATGAGCAGTTCTTC. Its translation is CASTARRGGYEQFF.

Ten or more counts support this clonotype. The V and J genes are TRBV20-1 and TRBJ2-3, with D uncertain. The CDR3 has 13 residues. V gave up 0 bases and J gave up 4 bases, with 8 bases separating them. Per the germline V gene, CDR1 is DFQATT and CDR2 is SNEGSKA (reference sequence). Here the CDR3 reads CSARDPSPDTQYF. The CDR3 nucleotides are TGCAGTGCTAGAGATCCCTCACCAGATACGCAGTATTTT.

The table lists this clonotype with a count of one. At one end, the junction sequence differs from germline, possibly due to a read error. The chain is built from TRBV7-2 and TRBJ2-1; D ambiguous. CDR3 length: 15 residues. Germline CDR1 is SGHTA and CDR2 is FQGNSA. The CDR3 region is CAISLPPSGHYEQFF. The DNA for the CDR3 is TGTGCCATCAGCTTACCTCCTAGTGGGCACTATGAGCAGTTCTTC.

Turning to this clonotype: One end of the junction fails to match germline, which may point to a read error. V is TRBV11-3 and J is TRBJ2-5; the D call may be TRBD1 or TRBD2 (5 bases each). The CDR3 runs to 14 residues. The V gene's germline CDR1 is SGHNT and CDR2 YENEEA. This CDR3 is CASSPSRAGETQYF. For the CDR3, the DNA is TGTGCCAGCAGCCCTAGCAGGGCTGGGGAGACCCAGTATTTC.

The rearrangement links TRBV5-6 to TRBJ2-3; D remains unclear. The CDR3 consists of 12 residues. V lost 2 bases and J 8 bases, leaving 9 bases between the germline ends. Germline V gives CDR1 SGHDT, CDR2 YYEEEE. The CDR3 DNA follows: TGTGCCAGCAGCTTCCATGCAGGTACGCAGTATTTT. Encoded protein: CASSFHAGTQYF.

Regarding this clonotype: This may come from a read error, since a much larger clone is one base off. The CDR3 spells CASSGPQGSGELFF. The CDR3 coding sequence is TGTGCCAGCAGCGGTCCACAGGGGTCCGGGGAGCTGTTTTTT. This rearrangement joins TRBV7-9 to TRBJ2-2, with TRBD1 matching 7 bases. Germline CDR1 SEHNR, CDR2 FQNEAQ (reference sequence). There are 14 residues in the CDR3. V was pared by 5 bases and J by 6 bases, with 6 bases of the junction left unmatched.

Comment on this clonotype: Its ends do not fully match the called genes, so a read error is possible. The chain combines TRBV5-4 with TRBJ2-5; D ambiguous. The CDR3 sequence is 14 residues long. Germline-derived CDR1 and CDR2 are SGHNT and YYREEE (reference sequence). CDR3 loop: CTSSYEEQTEIQYF. CDR3 nucleotide sequence: TGTACCAGCAGCTACGAGGAACAGACGGAGATCCAGTACTTC.

The chain combines TRBV28 with TRBJ2-7; D is perhaps TRBD2 (6 bases). The V and J ends lost 5 bases and 7 bases respectively, with 21 bases between them. The CDR3 runs 15 residues. The V gene's germline CDR1 is MDHEN and CDR2 SYDVKM. The CDR3 nucleotides read TGTGCCAGCAGTCGCGGGGCAGAGGAGGTTCCAGAGCAGTACTTC. Residues: CASSRGAEEVPEQYF.

The chain employs TRBV10-1 and TRBJ2-2, with D tentatively TRBD2 (6 bases). V was clipped by 8 bases and J by 1 base, with 8 bases between them. From germline, CDR1 is WNHNN and CDR2 SYGVQD (reference sequence). This CDR3 has 13 amino acids. The DNA of the CDR3 is TGCGCCAGCCGACTAGGGAACACCGGGGAGCTGTTTTTT. This codes for CASRLGNTGELFF.

In regard to this clonotype: Germline is not matched at one junction end, which may reflect a read error. V and J are TRBV6-6 and TRBJ2-4; D ambiguous. The germline V gene has CDR1 MNHNY and CDR2 SVGAGI (reference sequence). This CDR3 has 13 residues. CDR3 in DNA: TGTGCCAGCACCCCCGAACCCAAAAACATTCAGTATTTC. It specifies CASTPEPKNIQYF.

Note on this clonotype: Sequence at one end of the junction differs from germline and may be a read error. The chain couples TRBV6-1 to TRBJ2-1, with D unresolved. Germline values: CDR1 MNHNS, CDR2 SASEGT. The CDR3 runs 16 residues. The CDR3 coding sequence is TGTGCCAGCAGTCCGAGCGACGGTAGCTCCTACAATGAGCAGCTCTTC. This encodes CASSPSDGSSYNEQLF.

The rearrangement joins TRBV5-1 to TRBJ2-7; D unresolved. This CDR3 contains 16 residues. The germline CDR1 and CDR2 sequences are SGHRS and YFSETQ. CDR3 DNA: TGCGAGAGCAGCTTGGATCGGAAGACACGCCCCTACGAGCAGTACTTC. This sequence encodes CESSLDRKTRPYEQYF.

As regards this clonotype: It is likely a read error, because the conserved phenylalanine at the end of the CDR3 is missing. This chain links TRBV29-1 with TRBJ1-1; D gene uncertain. This CDR3 spans 12 amino acids. Germline lookup yields CDR1 SQVTM and CDR2 ANQGSEA. The V end was cut by 8 bases, the J end by 1 base, with 11 bases between. The CDR3 DNA reads TGCAGCATCGAAGCAGGGAACACTGAAGCTTTCCTT. Translating it yields CSIEAGNTEAFL.

With regard to this clonotype: One end of the junction fails to match germline, which may point to a read error. The chain has TRBV29-1 and TRBJ1-5, with 9 bases matching TRBD1. Germline V gives CDR1 SQVTM, CDR2 ANQGSEA. The CDR3 runs to 14 residues. CDR3 sequence: CGVLGQGKVQPQHF. The CDR3, as DNA: TGCGGCGTTCTAGGACAGGGGAAAGTTCAGCCCCAGCATTTT.